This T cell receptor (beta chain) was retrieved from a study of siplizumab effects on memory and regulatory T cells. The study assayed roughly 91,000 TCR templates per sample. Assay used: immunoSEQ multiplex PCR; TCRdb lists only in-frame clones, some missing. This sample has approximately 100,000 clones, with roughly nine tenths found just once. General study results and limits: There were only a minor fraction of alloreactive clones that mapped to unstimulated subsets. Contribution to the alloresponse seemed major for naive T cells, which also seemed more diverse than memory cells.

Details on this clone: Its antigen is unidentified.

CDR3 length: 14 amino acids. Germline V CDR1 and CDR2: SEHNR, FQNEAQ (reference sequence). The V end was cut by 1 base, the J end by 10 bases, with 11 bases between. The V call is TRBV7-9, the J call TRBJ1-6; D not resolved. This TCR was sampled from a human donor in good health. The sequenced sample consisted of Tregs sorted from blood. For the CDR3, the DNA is TGTGCCAGCAGCTTAGGTAGTGCGGGCTCACCCCTCCACTTT. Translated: CASSLGSAGSPLHF.